Sequencing of this TCR beta chain was carried out in a study of blood T cells in healthy people across ages. Study at large: Capture via template switching afforded approximately one barcoded beta molecule per two T cells. Findings and caveats of the study: Total diversity from one million sequenced T cells was likely underestimated.

Combining a sample-barcoded 5' primer with a J-beta primer mix, a second PCR ran for about 6 to 12 cycles. TCRdb reanalysed the 5' RACE reads using MiXCR and keeps one entry per CDR3 protein. The sample holds hundreds of thousands of distinct CDR3 sequences, approximately 30% seen once. This clonotype was seen ten or more times. What it recognizes is unknown. A minimum of 7 million PBMCs was isolated per sample. The ends lost 3 bases at V and 4 bases at J; junction bases unmatched: 3. This CDR3 spans 13 amino acids. The germline V gene has CDR1 DFQATT and CDR2 SNEGSKA (reference sequence). The receptor was isolated from an elderly woman in good health. The chain employs TRBV20-1 and TRBJ2-5; 9 bases fit TRBD2. Source material: blood. The CDR3 region is CSARAGGRETQYF. Written as DNA, the CDR3 is TGCAGTGCTAGGGCGGGGGGGCGAGAGACCCAGTACTTC.